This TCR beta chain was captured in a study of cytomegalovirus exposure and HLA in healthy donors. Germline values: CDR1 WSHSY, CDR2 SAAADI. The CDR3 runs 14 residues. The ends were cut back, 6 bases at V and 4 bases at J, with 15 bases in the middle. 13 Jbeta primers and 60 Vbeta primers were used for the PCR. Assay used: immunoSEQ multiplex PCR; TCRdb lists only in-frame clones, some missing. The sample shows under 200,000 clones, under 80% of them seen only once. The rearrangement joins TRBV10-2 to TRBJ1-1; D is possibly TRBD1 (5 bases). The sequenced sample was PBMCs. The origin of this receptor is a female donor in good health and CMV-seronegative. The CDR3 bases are TGCGCCAGCAGCAGCGGCGGGACGGGCACTGAAGCTTTCTTT. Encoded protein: CASSSGGTGTEAFF.